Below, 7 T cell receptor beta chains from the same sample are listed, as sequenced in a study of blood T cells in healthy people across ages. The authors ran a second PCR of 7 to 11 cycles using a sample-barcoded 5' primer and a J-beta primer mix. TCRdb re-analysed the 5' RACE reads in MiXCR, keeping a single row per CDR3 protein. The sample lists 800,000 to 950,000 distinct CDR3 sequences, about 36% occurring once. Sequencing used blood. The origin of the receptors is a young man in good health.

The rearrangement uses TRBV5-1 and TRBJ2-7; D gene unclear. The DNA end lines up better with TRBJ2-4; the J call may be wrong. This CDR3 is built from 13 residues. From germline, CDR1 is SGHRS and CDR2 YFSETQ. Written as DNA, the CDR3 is TGCGCCAGCAGCTCGGACGGTATGAACATTCAGTACTTC. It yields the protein CASSSDGMNIQYF.

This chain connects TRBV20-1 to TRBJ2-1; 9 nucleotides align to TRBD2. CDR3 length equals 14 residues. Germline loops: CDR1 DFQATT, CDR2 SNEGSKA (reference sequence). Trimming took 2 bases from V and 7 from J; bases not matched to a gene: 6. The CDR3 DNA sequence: TGCAGTGCTAGATGGGGCGGGGGGGTTAATGAGCAGTTCTTC. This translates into CSARWGGGVNEQFF.

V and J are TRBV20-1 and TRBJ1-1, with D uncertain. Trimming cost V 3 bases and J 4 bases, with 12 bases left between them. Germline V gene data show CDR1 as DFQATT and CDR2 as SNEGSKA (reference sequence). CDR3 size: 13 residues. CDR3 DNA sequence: TGCAGTGCTAGGAGTCCCTTAGGCACTGAAGCTTTCTTT. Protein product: CSARSPLGTEAFF.

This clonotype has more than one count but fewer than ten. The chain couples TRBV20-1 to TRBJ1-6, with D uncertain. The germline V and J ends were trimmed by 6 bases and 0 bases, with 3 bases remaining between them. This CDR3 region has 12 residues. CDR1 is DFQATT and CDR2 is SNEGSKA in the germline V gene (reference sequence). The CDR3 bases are TGCAGTGCGAGCTCCTATAATTCACCCCTCCACTTT. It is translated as CSASSYNSPLHF.

The CDR3, as DNA: TGCGCCAGCAGCCAAGAGGCGACTAGCGGGGGCACAGATACGCAGTATTTT. Its protein is CASSQEATSGGTDTQYF. The chain combines TRBV4-3 with TRBJ2-3, with 11 bases identical to TRBD2. V dropped 0 bases and J dropped 1; count of bases not matched to a gene: 3. Germline assignment: CDR1 LGHNA and CDR2 YSLEER. The CDR3 loop spans 17 amino acids.

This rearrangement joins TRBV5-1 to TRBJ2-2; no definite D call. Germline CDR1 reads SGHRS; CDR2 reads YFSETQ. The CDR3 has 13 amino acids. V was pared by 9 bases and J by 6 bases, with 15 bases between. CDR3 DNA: TGCGCCACCCCTGCGACGAGGCCCGGGGAGCTGTTTTTT. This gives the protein CATPATRPGELFF.

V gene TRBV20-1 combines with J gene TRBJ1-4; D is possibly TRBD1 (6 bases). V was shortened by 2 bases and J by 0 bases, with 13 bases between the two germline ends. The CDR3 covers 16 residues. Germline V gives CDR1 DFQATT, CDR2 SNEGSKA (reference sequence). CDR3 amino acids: CSARLGDRPTNEKLFF. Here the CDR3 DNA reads TGCAGTGCTAGATTGGGAGACAGGCCAACTAATGAAAAACTGTTTTTT.